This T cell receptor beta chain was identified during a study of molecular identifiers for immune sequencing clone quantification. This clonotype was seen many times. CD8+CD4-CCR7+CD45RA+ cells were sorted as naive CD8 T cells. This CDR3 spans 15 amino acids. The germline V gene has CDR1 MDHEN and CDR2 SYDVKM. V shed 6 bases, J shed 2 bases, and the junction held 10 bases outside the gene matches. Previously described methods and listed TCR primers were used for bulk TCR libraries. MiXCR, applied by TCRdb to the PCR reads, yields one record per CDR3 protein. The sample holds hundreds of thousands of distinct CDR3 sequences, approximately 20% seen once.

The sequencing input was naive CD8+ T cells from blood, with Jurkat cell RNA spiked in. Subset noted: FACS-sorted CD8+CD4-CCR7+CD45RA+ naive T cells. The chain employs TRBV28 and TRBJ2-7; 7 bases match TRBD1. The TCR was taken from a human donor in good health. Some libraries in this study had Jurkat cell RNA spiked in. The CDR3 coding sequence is TGTGCCAGCAGCTACTATCCCGGGACAGCCTACGAGCAGTACTTC. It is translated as CASSYYPGTAYEQYF.